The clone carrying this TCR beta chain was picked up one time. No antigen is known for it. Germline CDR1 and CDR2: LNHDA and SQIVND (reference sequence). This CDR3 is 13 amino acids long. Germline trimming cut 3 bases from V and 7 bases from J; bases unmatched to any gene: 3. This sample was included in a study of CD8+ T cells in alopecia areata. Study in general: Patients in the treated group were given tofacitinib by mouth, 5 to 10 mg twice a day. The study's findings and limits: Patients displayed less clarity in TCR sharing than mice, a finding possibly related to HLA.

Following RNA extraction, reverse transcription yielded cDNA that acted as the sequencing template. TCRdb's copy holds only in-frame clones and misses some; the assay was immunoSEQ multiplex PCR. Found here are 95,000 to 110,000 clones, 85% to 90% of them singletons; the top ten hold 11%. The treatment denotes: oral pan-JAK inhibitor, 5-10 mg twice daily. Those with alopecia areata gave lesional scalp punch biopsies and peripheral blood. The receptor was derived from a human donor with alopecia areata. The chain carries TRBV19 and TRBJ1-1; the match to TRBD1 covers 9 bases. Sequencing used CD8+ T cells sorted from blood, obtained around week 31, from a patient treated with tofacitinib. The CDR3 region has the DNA TGTGCCAGTAGTATGGGGACAGGGAGTGAAGCTTTCTTT. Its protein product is CASSMGTGSEAFF.